This TCR beta chain derives from a study of spatial heterogeneity in lung cancer. Time point noted: sample taken at primary tumor resection. Unsorted whole RNA samples from tumor, nontumor lung or frozen PBMC were sequenced. A distinct unique molecular identifier was carried by each TCR cDNA molecule. TCRdb fed the 5' RACE reads into MiXCR, producing one record per CDR3 protein. The data contain about 86,000 distinct CDR3 sequences, approximately 12% of them seen just once; the ten biggest clones take up around 4.3%. This clonotype has a count of ten or more. Its matching antigen is unknown. Overall study results and limits: Blood carried ubiquitous expanded tumor TCRs more at resection than follow-up.

V shed 4 bases and J 1 base; nucleotides not matched to a gene: 4. This CDR3 has 14 amino acids. Germline V lookup: CDR1 SGHTS, CDR2 YDEGEE. The source material was PBMCs, sampled at surgery. This clonotype originated in a male donor with early-stage non-small cell lung cancer. The chain uses TRBV5-8 and TRBJ1-2; 7 bases agree with TRBD1. The CDR3 DNA reads TGTGCCAGCAGCGGGACAGCAAATAACTATGGCTACACCTTC. This gives the protein CASSGTANNYGYTF.